The 16 T cell receptor beta chains below come from one sample, sequenced in a study of T cell clusters in autoimmune cytopenias. TRB was amplified by touch-down multiplex PCR, primer pools A and B combined. TCRdb re-called the multiplex PCR reads; every CDR3 protein appears as one record, without DNA. The repertoire shows approximately 1,100 distinct CDR3 sequences; the top ten hold roughly 9.6%. TRB amplification used 250 ng of peripheral blood genomic DNA. This sample also appeared in a second study, on T cell repertoires in aging, cancer and after chemotherapy.

The sample taken for sequencing was peripheral blood. The receptors were gathered from a human donor in good health.

Considering frequency, this clonotype is medium-sized. The CDR3 reads CASTDRDRGPGELFF. J is TRBJ2-2 and V is TRBV5-1; the D call of TRBD1 rests on TCRdb alone, since no DNA is present to check it. The CDR3 loop spans 15 amino acids. CDR1 is SGHRS and CDR2 is YFSETQ in the germline V gene.

This clonotype is labeled large (0.1 to 1%) based on frequency. V and J are TRBV19 and TRBJ1-2; the TCRdb call, TRBD1, lacks DNA for checking. The CDR3 is made up of 12 amino acids. From germline, CDR1 is LNHDA and CDR2 SQIVND (reference sequence). The chain's CDR3 is CASRTRDRVYTF.

Frequency places this clonotype as medium-sized (0.01 to 0.1%). The chain combines TRBV6-2 or TRBV6-3 with TRBJ2-7; TCRdb selects TRBD2, and the lack of DNA leaves this call unchecked. Germline assignment: CDR1 MNHEY and CDR2 SVGEGT. This CDR3 is built from 16 residues. The CDR3 spells CASSTGPGGGGYEQYF.

Frequency places this clonotype as medium-sized. J is TRBJ1-2 and V is TRBV18; TCRdb outputs TRBD1, but without DNA this stays unchecked. The germline CDR1 and CDR2 sequences are KGHSH and LQKENI. This CDR3 is 17 amino acids long. CDR3 amino acids: CASSPGSGPTGDYGYTF.

This clonotype ranks as medium-sized in terms of frequency. The V and J genes are TRBV4-3 and TRBJ1-1; TCRdb returns TRBD1, unconfirmable since there is no DNA. The germline V gene encodes CDR1 LGHNA and CDR2 YSLEER. This CDR3 region has 16 residues. The CDR3 sequence is CASSPGVYRANTEAFF.

This clonotype is identified as medium-sized from frequency. The chain combines TRBV5-1 with TRBJ2-5; with no DNA, the TCRdb D assignment of TRBD1 cannot be verified. CDR1 is SGHRS, CDR2 YFSETQ, per germline. The CDR3 sequence is 11 residues long. This CDR3 reads CASTGQETQYF.

According to its frequency, this clonotype is medium-sized. V usage is TRBV6-6 and J usage is TRBJ2-2; TCRdb returns TRBD2, unconfirmable since there is no DNA. The CDR3 consists of 16 residues. Germline V gene data show CDR1 as MNHNY and CDR2 as SVGAGI (reference sequence). CDR3 in amino acids: CASSEPGPSGTGELFF.

By frequency, this clonotype is medium-sized. The gene calls are TRBV24-1 and TRBJ2-1. The CDR3 extends over 14 amino acids. The germline V gene encodes CDR1 KGHDR and CDR2 SFDVKD. The CDR3 is CATSDEGRYNEQFF.

Measured by frequency, this clonotype is large. CDR3 protein: CASSTREAGELFF. This rearrangement joins TRBV12-3 or TRBV12-4 to TRBJ2-2; TCRdb selects TRBD2, and the lack of DNA leaves this call unchecked. The CDR3 length is 13 residues.

Judged by frequency, this clonotype is large (0.1 to 1%). The rearrangement uses TRBV5-4 and TRBJ2-5. This CDR3 is 14 amino acids long. The germline CDR1 and CDR2 sequences are SGHNT and YYREEE (reference sequence). The CDR3: CASSLWQPTETQYF. Full variable domain (remainder filled in from reference TRBV5-4 and TRBJ2-5): ETGVTQSPTHLIKTRGQQVTLRCSSQSGHNTVSWYQQALGQGPQFIFQYYREEENGRGNFPPRFSGLQFPNYSSELNVNALELDDSALYLCASSLWQPTETQYFGPGTRLLVL.

This clonotype is called large based on its frequency. V and J are TRBV27 and TRBJ2-3. CDR1 and CDR2 (germline): MNHEY, SMNVEV (reference sequence). The CDR3 loop spans 14 amino acids. The CDR3 reads CASSPLTSSDTQYF.

This clonotype ranks as medium-sized in terms of frequency. The V call is TRBV20-1, the J call TRBJ1-6; TCRdb reports TRBD1, a call that lacks DNA to check it against. The CDR3 loop spans 13 amino acids. Germline CDR1 is DFQATT and CDR2 is SNEGSKA (reference sequence). Here the CDR3 reads CSAGGWTGSPLHF.

This chain joins TRBV27 and TRBJ2-7; TCRdb's D call of TRBD1 is untestable without DNA. Germline loops: CDR1 MNHEY, CDR2 SMNVEV (reference sequence). The CDR3 is 14 residues long. The CDR3 protein is CASSDLDSAYEQYF.

This clonotype is identified as medium-sized from frequency. CDR3 protein: CASSLTGLGNQPQHF. The rearrangement uses TRBV12-3 or TRBV12-4 and TRBJ1-5; the TCRdb D gene call, TRBD1, has no DNA to confirm it. This CDR3 comprises 15 residues.

By frequency, this clonotype is medium-sized (0.01 to 0.1%). V is TRBV7-9 and J is TRBJ2-2; as DNA is missing, the TRBD2 call by TCRdb cannot be tested. Germline values: CDR1 SEHNR, CDR2 FQNEAQ (reference sequence). The CDR3 totals 17 residues. The CDR3 region is CASSLAAGGPRTGELFF. The complete variable domain, with remaining parts taken from reference TRBV7-9 and TRBJ2-2, reads DTGVSQNPRHKITKRGQNVTFRCDPISEHNRLYWYRQTLGQGPEFLTYFQNEAQLEKSRLLSDRFSAERPKGSFSTLEIQRTEQGDSAMYLCASSLAAGGPRTGELFFGEGSRLTVL.

J is TRBJ2-3 and V is TRBV6-1; checking the TCRdb D call of TRBD2 is not possible without DNA. Germline-derived CDR1 and CDR2 are MNHNS and SASEGT. CDR3 length equals 15 residues. The CDR3 here is CASTNGGIGRDTQYF.